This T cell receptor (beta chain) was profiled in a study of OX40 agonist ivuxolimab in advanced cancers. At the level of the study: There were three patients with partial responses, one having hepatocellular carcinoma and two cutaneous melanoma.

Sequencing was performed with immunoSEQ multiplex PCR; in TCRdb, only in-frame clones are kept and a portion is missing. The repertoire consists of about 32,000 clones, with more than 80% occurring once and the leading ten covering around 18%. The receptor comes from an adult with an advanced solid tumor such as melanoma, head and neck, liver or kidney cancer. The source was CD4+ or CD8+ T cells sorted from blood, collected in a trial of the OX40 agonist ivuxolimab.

The CDR3 loop reads CASSLGAAEAFF. The CDR3 nucleotides are TGTGCCAGCAGCCTGGGGGCCGCTGAAGCTTTCTTT. The chain recombines TRBV5-6 with TRBJ1-1, with D perhaps matching TRBD1 (6 bases). The CDR3 runs 12 residues. V was clipped by 4 bases and J by 6 bases, with 10 bases between them. CDR1 SGHDT and CDR2 YYEEEE come from the germline V gene.